This paragraph covers one TCR beta chain sequence. Methods used by the authors: Counts of nucleated cells, estimated from reference gene primer amplification, were obtained. Libraries were prepared by immunoSEQ multiplex PCR; TCRdb keeps only in-frame clonotypes and omits some of them. From that table come the V and J calls and clone size; the DNA was used to work out D and trimming. The sample shows 150,000 or so clones, 75% to 90% of them seen only once. Adults between roughly 18 and 100 years of age took part from fewer than 30 US areas. Clinical histories supplied by participants themselves formed the basis of cohort assignment. The sample is drawn from a study of blood T cell repertoires in COVID-19. Study-level information: Some COVID-19 samples were acute and others convalescent; all came from the United States, Italy and Spain.

The length of the CDR3 is 18 residues. V lost 4 bases and J lost 8; bases outside the gene matches: 16. From germline, CDR1 is SNHLY and CDR2 FYNNEI. The sequenced sample consisted of PBMCs or T cells enriched from blood (not recorded which). The receptor was isolated from a woman aged 60 to 75 who had recovered from COVID-19. The V gene is TRBV2, the J gene TRBJ2-1, with 11 positions matching TRBD2. CDR3 coding DNA: TGTGCCAGCAGTGTAGGGACTAGCGGCTCCCAAGAGTGGGATGAGCAGTTCTTC. Its translation: CASSVGTSGSQEWDEQFF.